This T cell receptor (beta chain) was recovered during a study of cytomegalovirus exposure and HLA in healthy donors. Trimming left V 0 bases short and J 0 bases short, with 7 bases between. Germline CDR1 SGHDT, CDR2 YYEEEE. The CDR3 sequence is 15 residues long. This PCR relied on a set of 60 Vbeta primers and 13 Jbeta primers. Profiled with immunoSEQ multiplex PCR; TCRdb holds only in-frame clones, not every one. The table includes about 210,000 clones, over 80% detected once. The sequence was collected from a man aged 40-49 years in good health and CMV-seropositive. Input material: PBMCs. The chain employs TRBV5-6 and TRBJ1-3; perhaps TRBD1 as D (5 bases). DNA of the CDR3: TGTGCCAGCAGCTTGGACAGGCCCTCTGGAAACACCATATATTTT. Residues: CASSLDRPSGNTIYF.